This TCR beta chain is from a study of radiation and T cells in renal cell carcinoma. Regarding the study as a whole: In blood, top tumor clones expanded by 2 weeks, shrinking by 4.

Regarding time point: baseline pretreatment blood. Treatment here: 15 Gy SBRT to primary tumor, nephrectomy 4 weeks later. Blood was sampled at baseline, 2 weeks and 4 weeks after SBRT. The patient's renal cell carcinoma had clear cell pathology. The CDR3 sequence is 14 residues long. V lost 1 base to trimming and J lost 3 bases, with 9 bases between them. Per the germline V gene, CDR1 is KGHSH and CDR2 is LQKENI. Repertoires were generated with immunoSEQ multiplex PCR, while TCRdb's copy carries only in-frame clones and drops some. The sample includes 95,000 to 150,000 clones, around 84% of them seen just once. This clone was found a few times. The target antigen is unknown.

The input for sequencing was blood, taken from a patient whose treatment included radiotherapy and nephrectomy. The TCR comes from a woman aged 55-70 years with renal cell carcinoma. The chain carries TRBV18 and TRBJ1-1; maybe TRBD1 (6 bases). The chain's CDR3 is CASSPLRGDTEAFF. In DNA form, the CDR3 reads TGTGCCAGCTCACCACTCAGGGGAGACACTGAAGCTTTCTTT.